The source of this TCR beta chain is a study of blood T cell repertoires in COVID-19. Across the study: Some COVID-19 samples were acute and others convalescent; all came from the United States, Italy and Spain. Sources were T cells, B-cell-depleted T cells, or PBMCs; the material itself was cDNA or gDNA.

CDR1 MNHEY and CDR2 SMNVEV come from the germline V gene (reference sequence). Trimming left V 6 bases short and J 5 bases short, with 16 bases between. This CDR3 comprises 14 residues. Original data processing: Nucleated cell counts were estimated from reference gene primer amplification. Generated by immunoSEQ multiplex PCR, the TCRdb table keeps only in-frame clones and is missing some. For V, J and clone size, that table is used; D and trimming come from the DNA. The sample includes over 120,000 clones, about 87% of them seen just once. Sequencing input: peripheral blood. The chain couples TRBV27 to TRBJ1-2; a weak D match, TRBD1 (5 bases). The clonotype was recovered from a woman in her forties or fifties with acute or convalescent COVID-19. This chain's CDR3 is CASSPGSGSYGYTF. As DNA, the CDR3 is TGTGCCAGCAGCCCCGGTTCAGGGTCTTATGGCTACACCTTC.